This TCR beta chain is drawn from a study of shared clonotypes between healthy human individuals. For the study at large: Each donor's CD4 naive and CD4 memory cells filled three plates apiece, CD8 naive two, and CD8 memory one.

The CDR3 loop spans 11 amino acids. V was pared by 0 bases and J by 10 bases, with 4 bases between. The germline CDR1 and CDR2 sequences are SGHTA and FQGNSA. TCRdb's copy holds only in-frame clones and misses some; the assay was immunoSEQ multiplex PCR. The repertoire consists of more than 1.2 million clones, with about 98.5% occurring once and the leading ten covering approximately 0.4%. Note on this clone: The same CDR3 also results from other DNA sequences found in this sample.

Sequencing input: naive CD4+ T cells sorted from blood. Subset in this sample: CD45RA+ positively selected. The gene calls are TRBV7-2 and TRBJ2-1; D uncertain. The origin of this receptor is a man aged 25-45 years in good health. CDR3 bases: TGTGCCAGCAGCTTAGCGGGAGAGCAGTTCTTC. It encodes CASSLAGEQFF.